This TCR beta chain is drawn from a study of T-cell memory formation after mild COVID-19. The germline V gene encodes CDR1 SEHNR and CDR2 FQNEAQ (reference sequence). V dropped 3 bases and J dropped 3; count of bases not matched to a gene: 6. The CDR3 loop spans 15 amino acids. This clonotype was seen a few times. TCRdb re-called the 5' RACE reads with MiXCR, one entry per CDR3 protein. The sample lists some 260,000 distinct CDR3 sequences, approximately 16% occurring once. The clonotype originates from a man aged 18 to 30 who had mild COVID-19 (a few samples of this study predate the infection). Cell type and time point are not known. Sequencing was performed on PBMCs or a T cell subset sorted from them (not recorded which). V and J are TRBV7-9 and TRBJ2-3; 7 nucleotides align to TRBD1. CDR3: CASSFEGARTDTQYF. CDR3 nucleotides: TGTGCCAGCAGCTTCGAGGGGGCACGGACAGATACGCAGTATTTT.